What follows are 28 T cell receptor beta chains derived from one specimen sequenced in a study of T cell responses to AZD1222 COVID-19 vaccine. Clones were sequenced by immunoSEQ multiplex PCR, and TCRdb holds only the in-frame ones, with some missing. The table lists 70,000 to 95,000 clones, roughly 90% of them singletons. The sample consisted of peripheral blood, taken on day 0 of MenACWY control vaccination. These receptors were taken from an adult in good health.

A single count supports this clone. The gene calls are TRBV6-5 and TRBJ2-7; weak D call: TRBD2 (6 bases). Trimming took off 7 bases at V and 1 base at J, with 17 bases between the two ends. The CDR3 length is 15 residues. Germline CDR1 and CDR2: MNHEY and SVGAGI. The CDR3 DNA reads TGTGCCAGCATAGCCGGAGGGCAGATGTCCTACGAGCAGTACTTC. As protein: CASIAGGQMSYEQYF.

This sequence joins TRBV27 and TRBJ2-1; 10 bases fit TRBD2. J gave up 10 bases and V 7 bases, and 4 bases lay outside the gene matches. Germline-derived CDR1 and CDR2 are MNHEY and SMNVEV (reference sequence). CDR3 size: 12 residues. In DNA form, the CDR3 reads TGTGCCAGCATCGGACTAGCGGAGGAGCAGTTCTTC. This codes for CASIGLAEEQFF.

The chain combines TRBV10-3 with TRBJ1-2, with 7 nucleotides matching TRBD1. The ends lost 2 bases at V and 5 bases at J; junction bases unmatched: 8. The CDR3 sequence is 15 residues long. Germline CDR1 and CDR2: ENHRY and SYGVKD. In DNA form, the CDR3 reads TGTGCCATCAGTGAGGGGGAGACAGGGAGGTATGGCTACACCTTC. Translating it yields CAISEGETGRYGYTF.

The chain employs TRBV7-3 and TRBJ2-1; 9 positions match TRBD2. Trimming removed 5 bases from V and 3 bases from J; junction bases left unmatched: 8. Germline V gene data show CDR1 as SGHTA and CDR2 as FQGTGA. The CDR3 covers 16 residues. In DNA, the CDR3 is TGTGCCAGCAGCGCATCTAGCGGGACTTACTACAATGAGCAGTTCTTC. It specifies CASSASSGTYYNEQFF.

The chain has TRBV28 and TRBJ1-4; no reliable D call. The CDR3 length is 11 residues. From germline, CDR1 is MDHEN and CDR2 SYDVKM. With 7 bases removed from V and 6 bases from J, the gap between germline ends came to 6 bases. CDR3 bases: TGTGCCAGCACCAGACATGAAAAACTGTTTTTT. It specifies CASTRHEKLFF.

V and J are TRBV7-9 and TRBJ2-7, with D uncertain. V lost 2 bases and J lost 1, with 15 bases in between. CDR3 length: 16 residues. The germline gives CDR1 SEHNR, CDR2 FQNEAQ (reference sequence). CDR3 DNA sequence: TGTGCCAGCAGCTTAACTGCGACCTTACAATCCTACGAGCAGTACTTC. As protein: CASSLTATLQSYEQYF.

The CDR3 loop is CASSDFALAGGLGTQYF. CDR3 nucleotides: TGTGCCAGCAGTGATTTCGCTCTGGCGGGAGGGCTGGGTACGCAGTATTTT. This chain joins TRBV6-1 and TRBJ2-3; 9 bases match TRBD2. CDR3 size: 17 residues. Germline trimming cut 3 bases from V and 8 bases from J; bases unmatched to any gene: 15. Germline V gene lookup returns CDR1 MNHNS and CDR2 SASEGT.

The genes are TRBV7-9 and TRBJ1-2; D gene uncertain. The CDR3 runs 14 residues. Germline V CDR1 and CDR2: SEHNR, FQNEAQ (reference sequence). The V and J ends lost 1 base and 4 bases respectively, with 10 bases between them. The CDR3 bases are TGTGCCAGCAGCTTAGGGGTTCAAAGCTATGGCTACACCTTC. This encodes CASSLGVQSYGYTF.

The rearrangement joins TRBV5-6 to TRBJ1-2; D is uncertain. CDR1 is SGHDT, CDR2 YYEEEE, per germline. With 4 bases removed from V and 4 bases from J, the gap between germline ends came to 14 bases. The CDR3 consists of 14 residues. The DNA of the CDR3 is TGTGCCAGCAGCCCCCCCGAGACGGGCTATGGCTACACCTTC. This codes for CASSPPETGYGYTF.

The chain carries TRBV28 and TRBJ2-3, with 7 bases aligning to TRBD2. This CDR3 has 15 residues. CDR1 is MDHEN, CDR2 SYDVKM, per germline. Trimming cost V 7 bases and J 6 bases; bases outside gene matches: 13. This CDR3 reads CASINSGTPGDTQYF. Here the CDR3 DNA reads TGTGCCAGCATAAACAGCGGGACCCCGGGCGATACGCAGTATTTT.

The V and J genes are TRBV19 and TRBJ1-5; a weak D match, TRBD1 (5 bases). Germline CDR1 and CDR2: LNHDA and SQIVND (reference sequence). V lost 4 bases to trimming and J lost 8 bases, with 9 bases between them. The CDR3 has 12 amino acids. In DNA, the CDR3 is TGTGCCAGTAGTAGGGGGGAGAAGCCCCAGCATTTT. Encoded protein: CASSRGEKPQHF.

CDR3 in DNA: TGTGCCAGCAGCCAGGGTTGGGAAGGCTACACCTTC. This sequence encodes CASSQGWEGYTF. The rearrangement links TRBV6-6 to TRBJ1-2; D is perhaps TRBD1 (5 bases). V was clipped by 6 bases and J by 8 bases, with 13 bases between them. This CDR3 comprises 12 residues. Germline V gene sequence: CDR1 MNHNY, CDR2 SVGAGI (reference sequence).

The chain employs TRBV10-2 and TRBJ2-2, with 13 bases aligning to TRBD2. Germline V CDR1 and CDR2: WSHSY, SAAADI. CDR3 length: 15 amino acids. The V and J ends lost 8 bases and 6 bases, in that order; junction bases with no gene match: 6. CDR3 DNA: TGCGCCAGCTCCTGGACTAGCGGGAGCTCCGGGGAGCTGTTTTTT. Its translation: CASSWTSGSSGELFF.

This clone was observed a single time. The genes are TRBV9 and TRBJ2-1, with 9 nucleotides matching TRBD2. The CDR3 contains 15 residues. Germline loops: CDR1 SGDLS, CDR2 YYNGEE. V lost 0 bases to trimming and J lost 4 bases; unmatched junction nucleotides: 2. CDR3 DNA: TGTGCCAGCAGCGTAGGTAGCGGGAGTTACAATGAGCAGTTCTTC. Translating it yields CASSVGSGSYNEQFF.

A few counts support this clone. V and J are TRBV15 and TRBJ1-4; TRBD1 aligns across 7 bases. V was clipped by 1 base and J by 5 bases; unmatched bases: 1. CDR1 is LNHNV and CDR2 is YYDKDF in the germline V gene (reference sequence). CDR3 length: 14 amino acids. In DNA, the CDR3 is TGTGCCACCAGCAGAGGACAGGGAAATGAAAAACTGTTTTTT. Encoded protein: CATSRGQGNEKLFF.

A single count supports this clone. The rearrangement joins TRBV10-2 to TRBJ2-1, with TRBD1 matching 7 bases. Germline CDR1 WSHSY, CDR2 SAAADI. This CDR3 comprises 14 residues. With V trimmed by 5 bases and J by 4 bases, 5 bases remained unmatched. CDR3 coding DNA: TGCGCCAGCAGTCAGGCAGGGGGATACAATGAGCAGTTCTTC. Translating gives CASSQAGGYNEQFF.

This chain connects TRBV19 to TRBJ1-5; TRBD1 aligns across 8 bases. V was pared by 10 bases and J by 4 bases, with 6 bases of the junction left unmatched. The germline CDR1 and CDR2 sequences are LNHDA and SQIVND (reference sequence). This CDR3 contains 13 residues. CDR3 in amino acids: CAISGTGNQPQHF. In DNA form, the CDR3 reads TGTGCCATCTCGGGGACAGGAAATCAGCCCCAGCATTTT.

Only one count was recorded for this clone. The chain recombines TRBV6-5 with TRBJ1-1; D possibly corresponds to TRBD1 (5 bases). Germline-derived CDR1 and CDR2 are MNHEY and SVGAGI. V lost 6 bases, J lost 7 bases, and 18 bases lay in between. The CDR3 has 14 residues. CDR3 amino acids: CASSTRDSLREAFF. DNA of the CDR3: TGTGCCAGCAGCACCAGGGACTCCCTTCGTGAAGCTTTCTTT.

The chain is built from TRBV18 and TRBJ1-1, with D maybe TRBD1 (5 bases). Trimming removed 4 bases at V and 4 bases at J, with 10 bases between. The CDR3 extends over 13 amino acids. Germline-derived CDR1 and CDR2 are KGHSH and LQKENI. Written as DNA, the CDR3 is TGTGCCAGCTCACAAGGGGTGGGCACTGAAGCTTTCTTT. It codes for CASSQGVGTEAFF. The whole variable domain, remainder taken from reference TRBV18 and TRBJ1-1, is NAGVMQNPRHLVRRRGQEARLRCSPMKGHSHVYWYRQLPEEGLKFMVYLQKENIIDESGMPKERFSAEFPKEGPSILRIQQVVRGDSAAYFCASSQGVGTEAFFGQGTRLTVV.

This chain links TRBV27 with TRBJ2-7; no clear D gene. This CDR3 is built from 12 residues. CDR1 and CDR2 (germline): MNHEY, SMNVEV (reference sequence). V was trimmed by 4 bases and J by 2 bases, leaving 6 bases between them. The CDR3 reads CASSSATYEQYF. CDR3 nucleotides: TGTGCCAGCAGTTCGGCTACCTACGAGCAGTACTTC.

This clone was seen only once. This sequence joins TRBV20-1 and TRBJ2-2; D might be TRBD2 (5 bases). The CDR3 is 13 amino acids. CDR1 is DFQATT, CDR2 SNEGSKA, per germline (reference sequence). V lost 3 bases and J lost 4, with 9 bases in between. CDR3 region: CSASRGITGELFF. The CDR3 nucleotides are TGCAGTGCTAGTCGGGGAATCACCGGGGAGCTGTTTTTT.

The chain joins TRBV4-1 to TRBJ2-1; D is undetermined. Trimming stripped 3 bases from V and 4 bases from J, with 7 bases between. Per germline, CDR1 MGHRA and CDR2 YSYEKL. There are 13 residues in the CDR3. This CDR3 reads CASSHDGYNEQFF. The CDR3, as DNA: TGCGCCAGCAGCCACGACGGTTACAATGAGCAGTTCTTC.

The chain carries TRBV9 and TRBJ2-5, with D perhaps TRBD2 (6 bases). The V and J ends lost 4 bases and 5 bases respectively, with 12 bases between them. The CDR3 covers 13 residues. The germline V gene has CDR1 SGDLS and CDR2 YYNGEE. The CDR3 here is CASSSGLLETQYF. Written as DNA, the CDR3 is TGTGCCAGCAGCTCGGGACTTCTGGAGACCCAGTACTTC.

The chain employs TRBV4-3 and TRBJ1-3; TRBD1 might be the D (6 bases). CDR1 is LGHNA and CDR2 is YSLEER in the germline V gene. V was clipped by 1 base and J by 2 bases, with 15 bases between them. This CDR3 spans 17 amino acids. CDR3 DNA: TGCGCCAGCAGCCAAGGGGGAACTACAGGGACTGGAAACACCATATATTTT. This encodes CASSQGGTTGTGNTIYF.

The CDR3 DNA reads TGTGCCAGCGACATGGCGAAATCACCCCTCCACTTT. Translating it yields CASDMAKSPLHF. V is TRBV28 and J is TRBJ1-6; D call uncertain. Germline V lookup: CDR1 MDHEN, CDR2 SYDVKM. The CDR3 runs to 12 residues. Trimming pared 8 bases from V and 10 bases from J, leaving 12 bases between.

This chain links TRBV5-1 with TRBJ2-5; D gene ambiguous. The V end lost 6 bases, the J end lost 0 bases, and 9 bases lay between the germline ends. The germline gives CDR1 SGHRS, CDR2 YFSETQ. The CDR3 consists of 13 residues. The CDR3 DNA reads TGCGCCAGCACTATCGAGTACCAAGAGACCCAGTACTTC. This sequence encodes CASTIEYQETQYF.

The CDR3, as DNA: TGCAGTGCTAGTTGGCAAGAGACCCAGTACTTC. It codes for CSASWQETQYF. The V and J genes are TRBV20-1 and TRBJ2-5, with D unresolved. In germline, CDR1 is DFQATT, CDR2 SNEGSKA (reference sequence). The CDR3 sequence is 11 residues long. The V and J ends lost 3 bases and 2 bases respectively, with 4 bases between them.

This chain links TRBV7-8 with TRBJ2-5; no clear D gene. The V end was cut by 3 bases, the J end by 4 bases, with 3 bases between. The CDR3 is made up of 11 amino acids. CDR1 SGHVS and CDR2 FQNEAQ come from the germline V gene. The CDR3 protein is CASSFGETQYF. DNA of the CDR3: TGTGCCAGCAGCTTTGGAGAGACCCAGTACTTC.